The clone carrying this T cell receptor beta chain appeared a few times. No antigen is known for it. The data stem from a study of T cell responses to AZD1222 COVID-19 vaccine. Overall study results and limits: Clonal diversity was possibly underestimated, and white British individuals and females predominated among donors. Researchers report vaccine-associated CD4 TCRs spanning spike, with dominance at 160-218 and 743-854. Vaccination with two AZD1222 doses was followed by a rise in Spike-specific TCR breadth and depth.

CDR3 length: 15 residues. Looked up from germline, CDR1 is LNHDA and CDR2 is SQIVND (reference sequence). V lost 4 bases, J lost 7 bases, and 10 bases stayed unmatched. Pooling of second doses given at about 4 or about 12 weeks was done. Profiled with immunoSEQ multiplex PCR; TCRdb holds only in-frame clones, not every one. The sample has around 110,000 clones, roughly 90% seen once. The J gene is TRBJ2-3, the V gene TRBV19, with TRBD2 matching 8 bases. This receptor was obtained from an adult who received the AZD1222 COVID-19 vaccine. The source material was peripheral blood, sampled 28 days after the second AZD1222 dose. CDR3 coding DNA: TGTGCCAGTAGTAACAGCGGGGGAGGTGTGAATACGCAGTATTTT. This codes for CASSNSGGGVNTQYF.